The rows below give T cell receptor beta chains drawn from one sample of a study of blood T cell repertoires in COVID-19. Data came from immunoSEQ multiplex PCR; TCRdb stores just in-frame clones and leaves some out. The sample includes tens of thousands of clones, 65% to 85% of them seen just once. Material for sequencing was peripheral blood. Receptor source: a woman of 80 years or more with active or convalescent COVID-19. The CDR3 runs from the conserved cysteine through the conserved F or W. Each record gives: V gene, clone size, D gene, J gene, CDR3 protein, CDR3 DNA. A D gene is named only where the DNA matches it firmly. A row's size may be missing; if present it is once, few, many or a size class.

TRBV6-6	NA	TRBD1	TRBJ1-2	CASRSGGGGYGYTF	TGTGCCAGCAGAAGTGGAGGGGGCGGCTATGGCTACACCTTC
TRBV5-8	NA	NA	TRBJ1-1	CASSLEPGVMVFTEAFF	TGTGCCAGCAGCTTGGAACCGGGGGTGATGGTATTCACTGAAGCTTTCTTT
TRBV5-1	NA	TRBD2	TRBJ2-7	CASSLGASGNQYEQYF	TGCGCCAGCAGCTTGGGGGCTAGCGGAAACCAATACGAGCAGTACTTC
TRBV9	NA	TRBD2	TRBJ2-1	CASSVGGTSGASYNEQFF	TGTGCCAGCAGCGTAGGTGGGACTAGCGGGGCCTCCTACAATGAGCAGTTCTTC
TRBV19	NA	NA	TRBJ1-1	CASSIAAGRYEAFF	TGTGCCAGTAGTATAGCAGCAGGGCGATATGAAGCTTTCTTT
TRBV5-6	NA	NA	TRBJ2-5	CASSLGWLAEKSTQYF	TGTGCCAGCAGCTTGGGGTGGTTGGCGGAGAAGAGTACCCAGTACTTC
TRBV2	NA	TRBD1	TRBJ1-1	CASSVRQGANTEAFF	TGTGCCAGCAGTGTCCGACAGGGGGCGAACACTGAAGCTTTCTTT
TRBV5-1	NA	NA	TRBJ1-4	CASSIDYEKLFF	TGCGCCAGCAGCATAGACTATGAAAAACTGTTTTTT
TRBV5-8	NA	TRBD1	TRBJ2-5	CASSLGQGVPQYF	TGTGCCAGCAGCTTGGGACAGGGGGTCCCCCAGTACTTC
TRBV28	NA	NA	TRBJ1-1	CASSLGDTEAFF	TGTGCCAGCAGTTTGGGAGACACTGAAGCTTTCTTT
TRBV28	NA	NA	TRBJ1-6	CASSLSDSPLHF	TGTGCCAGCAGTTTATCAGATTCACCCCTCCACTTT
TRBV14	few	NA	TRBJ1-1	CASSPLTGFVDTEAFF	TGTGCCAGCAGCCCACTTACAGGGTTTGTCGACACTGAAGCTTTCTTT
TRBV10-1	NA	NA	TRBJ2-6	CASSGPLERGSGANVLTF	TGCGCCAGCAGTGGGCCCCTCGAAAGGGGGTCTGGGGCCAACGTCCTGACTTTC
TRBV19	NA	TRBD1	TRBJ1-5	CASSMTGFRLSNQPQHF	TGTGCCAGTAGCATGACAGGGTTTCGTTTGAGCAATCAGCCCCAGCATTTT
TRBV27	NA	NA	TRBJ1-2	CASRERLGAYGYTF	TGTGCCAGCAGGGAACGTCTGGGGGCCTATGGCTACACCTTC
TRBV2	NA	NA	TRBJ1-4	CASSEYGAQGPNEKLFF	TGTGCCAGCAGTGAATATGGGGCTCAGGGGCCTAATGAAAAACTGTTTTTT
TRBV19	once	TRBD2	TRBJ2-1	CASSTHSGGSYNEQFF	TGTGCCAGTAGTACCCATAGCGGGGGGTCCTACAATGAGCAGTTCTTC
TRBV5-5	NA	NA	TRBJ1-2	CASSLGAGSDYGYTF	TGTGCCAGCAGCTTGGGAGCAGGTTCAGACTATGGCTACACCTTC
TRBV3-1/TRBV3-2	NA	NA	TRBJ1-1	CASSQALMNTEAFF	TGTGCCAGCAGCCAAGCCCTTATGAACACTGAAGCTTTCTTT
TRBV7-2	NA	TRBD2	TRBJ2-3	CASSFSSSGSPDTQYF	TGTGCCAGCAGCTTTAGTTCTAGCGGGAGCCCAGATACGCAGTATTTT
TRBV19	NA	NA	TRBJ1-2	CASSKEGQGYTF	TGTGCCAGTAGTAAAGAGGGGCAAGGCTACACCTTC
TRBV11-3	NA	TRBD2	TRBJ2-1	CASSSRLASYNEQFF	TGTGCCAGCAGCTCCCGACTAGCGAGTTACAATGAGCAGTTCTTC
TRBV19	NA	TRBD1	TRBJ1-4	CASRRAGGGQSTNEKLFF	TGTGCCAGTAGAAGGGCAGGGGGCGGTCAGTCAACTAATGAAAAACTGTTTTTT
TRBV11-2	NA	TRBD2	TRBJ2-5	CASNQLAGVETQYF	TGTGCCAGCAACCAACTAGCGGGGGTAGAGACCCAGTACTTC
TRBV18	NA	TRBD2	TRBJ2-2	CASSPVEAWTSGENTGELFF	TGTGCCAGCTCACCAGTGGAAGCCTGGACTAGCGGGGAGAACACCGGGGAGCTGTTTTTT
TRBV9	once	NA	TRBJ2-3	CASSALDTDTQYF	TGTGCCAGCAGCGCCCTAGACACAGATACGCAGTATTTT
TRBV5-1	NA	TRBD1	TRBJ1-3	CASSPRDRLGNTIYF	TGCGCCAGCAGCCCCCGGGACAGGCTCGGAAACACCATATATTTT
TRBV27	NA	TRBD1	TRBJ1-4	CASSTQGAGEKLFF	TGTGCCAGCAGTACCCAGGGGGCGGGTGAAAAACTGTTTTTT
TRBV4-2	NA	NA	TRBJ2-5	CASSRRQGGQETQYF	TGTGCCAGCAGCCGCCGCCAGGGAGGCCAGGAGACCCAGTACTTC
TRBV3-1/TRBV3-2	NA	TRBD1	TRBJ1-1	CASSQFTGATEAFF	TGTGCCAGCAGCCAATTTACAGGGGCCACTGAAGCTTTCTTT
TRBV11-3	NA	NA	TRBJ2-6	CASSSISGANVLTF	TGTGCCAGCAGTAGCATCTCTGGGGCCAACGTCCTGACTTTC
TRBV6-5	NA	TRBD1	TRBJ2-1	CASRQQGAGNEQFF	TGTGCCAGCAGACAACAGGGGGCGGGTAATGAGCAGTTCTTC
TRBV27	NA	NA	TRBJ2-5	CASGQFLETQYF	TGTGCCAGCGGACAGTTTTTGGAGACCCAGTACTTC
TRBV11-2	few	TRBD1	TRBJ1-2	CASRWGTGGWNYGYTF	TGTGCCAGCAGATGGGGGACAGGGGGCTGGAACTATGGCTACACCTTC
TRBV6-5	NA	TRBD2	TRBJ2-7	CASGLAGSSYEQYF	TGTGCCAGCGGGCTAGCGGGGAGCTCCTACGAGCAGTACTTC
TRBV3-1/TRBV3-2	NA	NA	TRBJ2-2	CASSQGEYTGELFF	TGTGCCAGCAGCCAAGGCGAGTACACCGGGGAGCTGTTTTTT
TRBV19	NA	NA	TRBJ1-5	CASSIVTGSNQPQHF	TGTGCCAGTAGTATAGTGACAGGCAGCAATCAGCCCCAGCATTTT
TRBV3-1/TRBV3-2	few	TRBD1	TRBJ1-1	CASSRRIARTGPNTEAFF	TGTGCCAGCAGCCGACGAATTGCCAGGACAGGGCCGAACACTGAAGCTTTCTTT
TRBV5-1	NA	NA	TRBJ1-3	CASSPSASGNTIYF	TGCGCCAGCAGCCCCAGCGCCTCTGGAAACACCATATATTTT
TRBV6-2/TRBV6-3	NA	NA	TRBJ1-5	CASSWRQLLNNQPQHF	TGTGCCAGCAGTTGGAGGCAGCTACTTAACAATCAGCCCCAGCATTTT
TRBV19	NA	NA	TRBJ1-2	CASTTDSPYGYTF	TGTGCCAGTACCACAGACAGTCCCTATGGCTACACCTTC
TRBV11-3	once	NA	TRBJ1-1	CASSLFQNTEAFF	TGTGCCAGCAGCTTATTTCAGAACACTGAAGCTTTCTTT
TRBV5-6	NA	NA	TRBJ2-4	CASSPGHLIAKNIQYF	TGTGCCAGCAGCCCGGGACACCTAATAGCCAAAAACATTCAGTACTTC
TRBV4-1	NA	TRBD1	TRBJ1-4	CASSQATYRGRGEKLFF	TGCGCCAGCAGCCAAGCAACCTACAGGGGTCGGGGTGAAAAACTGTTTTTT
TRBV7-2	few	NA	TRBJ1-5	CASSLERGNQPQHF	TGTGCCAGCAGCTTAGAACGGGGCAATCAGCCCCAGCATTTT
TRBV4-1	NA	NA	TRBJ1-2	CASSHNTGYGYTF	TGCGCCAGCAGCCACAACACGGGATATGGCTACACCTTC
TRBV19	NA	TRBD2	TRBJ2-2	CASTPRSSGGTNPGELFF	TGTGCCAGTACCCCGAGGTCTAGCGGGGGGACCAACCCCGGGGAGCTGTTTTTT
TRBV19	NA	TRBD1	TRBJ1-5	CASKPGQGHNQPQHF	TGTGCCAGTAAACCCGGACAGGGACATAATCAGCCCCAGCATTTT
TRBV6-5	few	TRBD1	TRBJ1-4	CASRGQEYEKLFF	TGTGCCAGCAGAGGACAGGAATATGAAAAACTGTTTTTT
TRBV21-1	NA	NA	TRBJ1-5	CASSKGSAGSSNQPQHF	TGTGCCAGCAGCAAAGGGTCGGCAGGTTCGAGCAATCAGCCCCAGCATTTT
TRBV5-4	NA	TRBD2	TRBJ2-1	CASSLDGSGNYNEQFF	TGTGCCAGCAGCTTGGATGGTAGCGGGAACTACAATGAGCAGTTCTTC
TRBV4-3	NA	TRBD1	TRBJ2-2	CASSPGQGDTGELFF	TGCGCCAGCAGCCCGGGACAGGGGGACACCGGGGAGCTGTTTTTT
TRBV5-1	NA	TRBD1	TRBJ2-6	CASLLGQGTGANVLTF	TGCGCCAGTCTCCTTGGACAGGGGACGGGGGCCAACGTCCTGACTTTC
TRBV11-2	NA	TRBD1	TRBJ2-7	CASSLGWTGNYEQYF	TGTGCCAGCAGCCTGGGTTGGACAGGGAACTACGAGCAGTACTTC
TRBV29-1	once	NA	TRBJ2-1	CSVETGKKDNEQFF	TGCAGCGTTGAAACAGGAAAGAAGGACAATGAGCAGTTCTTC
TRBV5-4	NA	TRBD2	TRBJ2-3	CASSSKGLAGVGDTQYF	TGTGCCAGCAGCTCTAAGGGACTAGCGGGAGTGGGAGATACGCAGTATTTT
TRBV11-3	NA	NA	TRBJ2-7	CASSAGQSYEQYF	TGTGCCAGCAGCGCGGGACAGTCCTACGAGCAGTACTTC